These T cell receptor beta chains were read from a single sample in a study of glioma-infiltrating T cells. TCRdb recomputed calls from the multiplex PCR reads with MiXCR, one row per CDR3 protein. Here the sample spans more than 350,000 distinct CDR3 sequences, about two fifths being singletons. The sample was glioma tissue, nonneoplastic brain tissue, or PBMCs (not recorded which). These receptors all come from a human donor with low-grade glioma or glioblastoma, undergoing nonglioma brain surgery, or in good health (not recorded which). CDR3s include the opening cysteine and the closing phenylalanine or tryptophan. Each record gives: V gene, clone size, D gene, J gene, CDR3 DNA, CDR3 protein. A D gene is named only where the DNA matches it firmly. Rows give clone size only sometimes, using once, few, many, or a class for an expanded clone.

V: TRBV7-2
size: .
D: .
J: TRBJ2-3
DNA: TGTGCCAGCAGCTTAGGTAGGGCCGCTGGAAAGTATTTT
CDR3: CASSLGRAAGKYF

V: TRBV7-9
size: few
D: TRBD1
J: TRBJ1-6
DNA: TGTGCCAGCAGCTTAGCGGGGACAGGCCGTAGGAATTCACCCCTCCACTTT
CDR3: CASSLAGTGRRNSPLHF

V: TRBV7-2
size: .
D: TRBD2
J: TRBJ2-7
DNA: TGTGCCAGCAGCGGCACTAGCGGGTCCTACAATGAGCAGTACTTC
CDR3: CASSGTSGSYNEQYF

V: TRBV5-1
size: .
D: TRBD1
J: TRBJ1-3
DNA: TGCGCCAGCAGCTCCGGGACAGGGATGGACACCATATATTTT
CDR3: CASSSGTGMDTIYF

V: TRBV4-3
size: .
D: .
J: TRBJ2-3
DNA: TGCGCCAGCAGCCACCTACTAGGGAGGAGCACAGATACGCAGTATTTT
CDR3: CASSHLLGRSTDTQYF

V: TRBV7-3
size: .
D: .
J: TRBJ1-4
DNA: TGTGCCAGCAGCTTAGTTCGGTCGGGACAACCCTGCCGAAAACTGTTTTTT
CDR3: CASSLVRSGQPCRKLFF

V: TRBV27
size: .
D: TRBD1
J: TRBJ1-2
DNA: TGTGCCAGCAGTTTCTTTCAGGGGGCCCCTTATGGCTACACCTTC
CDR3: CASSFFQGAPYGYTF

V: TRBV7-3
size: .
D: .
J: TRBJ2-2
DNA: TGTGCCAGCAGCTTAAGCGGACCGTCCGGCGGGGAGCTGTTTTTT
CDR3: CASSLSGPSGGELFF

V: TRBV6-1
size: many
D: .
J: TRBJ1-1
DNA: TGTGCCAGCAGTTTGACAGCGAACACTGAAGCTTTCTTT
CDR3: CASSLTANTEAFF

V: TRBV27
size: many
D: TRBD1
J: TRBJ2-3
DNA: TGTGCCAGCAGTTTATCGGGACAGTTCCGCACAGATACGCAGTATTTT
CDR3: CASSLSGQFRTDTQYF

V: TRBV4-2
size: .
D: TRBD2
J: TRBJ2-1
DNA: TGTGCCAGCAGCGGGGGTGCTAGCGGGAGGGCCGCGTACAATGAGCAGTTCTTC
CDR3: CASSGGASGRAAYNEQFF

V: TRBV28
size: many
D: .
J: TRBJ2-5
DNA: TGTGCCAGCAGTTTAATTATGCAGACCCAGTACTTC
CDR3: CASSLIMQTQYF

V: TRBV4-3
size: few
D: .
J: TRBJ1-2
DNA: TGCGCCAGCAGCCAAGATCTACAGGTTGGCGATGGCTACACCTTC
CDR3: CASSQDLQVGDGYTF

V: TRBV4-2
size: few
D: .
J: TRBJ2-1
DNA: TGTGCCAGCAGCCGCGCGAGAAACAATGAGCAGTTCTTC
CDR3: CASSRARNNEQFF

V: TRBV6-1
size: .
D: .
J: TRBJ2-7
DNA: TGTGCCAGCGCGGGGCATACGCAGGGCCTCTACGAGCAGTACTTC
CDR3: CASAGHTQGLYEQYF

V: TRBV7-2
size: .
D: TRBD1
J: TRBJ2-7
DNA: TGTGCCAGCAGCTTAGTTAGGGGGCGAAGCCCCTACGAGCAGTACTTC
CDR3: CASSLVRGRSPYEQYF

V: TRBV20-1
size: .
D: TRBD1
J: TRBJ2-5
DNA: TGCAGTGCTAGAAGGGGACAGGGAAGGGAGACCCAGTACTTC
CDR3: CSARRGQGRETQYF

V: TRBV20-1
size: .
D: .
J: TRBJ2-7
DNA: TGCAGTGCCCCTAGGACAGAGGGAGGGGTCCCTTACGAGCAGTACTTC
CDR3: CSAPRTEGGVPYEQYF

V: TRBV6-1
size: few
D: TRBD2
J: TRBJ2-1
DNA: TGTGCCAGCAGTCGACCGCCCGGGACTAGGGACGGGAACAATGAGCAGTTCTTC
CDR3: CASSRPPGTRDGNNEQFF

V: TRBV2
size: few
D: .
J: TRBJ2-1
DNA: TGTGCCAGCAGTGAGAGGGCGCGGGATAATGAGCAGTTCTTC
CDR3: CASSERARDNEQFF

V: TRBV12-3/TRBV12-4
size: .
D: .
J: TRBJ1-5
DNA: TGTGCCAGCAGTTACAGGGAGGAGCAGCCCCAGCATTTT
CDR3: CASSYREEQPQHF

V: TRBV20-1
size: many
D: TRBD1
J: TRBJ1-1
DNA: TGCAGTGCTATCGACAGGGTGAACACTGAAGCTTTCTTT
CDR3: CSAIDRVNTEAFF

V: TRBV20-1
size: .
D: .
J: TRBJ2-1
DNA: TGCAGTGCTAGAGTCTGGACAGGCGGGGGCAATGAGCAGTTCTTC
CDR3: CSARVWTGGGNEQFF

V: TRBV20-1
size: few
D: TRBD1
J: TRBJ1-6
DNA: TGCAGTGCTAGAGCTCGACAGGGTGTCGATAATTCACCCCTCCACTTT
CDR3: CSARARQGVDNSPLHF

V: TRBV6-5
size: many
D: .
J: TRBJ2-3
DNA: TGTGCCAGCAGTTACTCCTCGGGTGAAGGCCCTAGCACAGATACGCAGTATTTT
CDR3: CASSYSSGEGPSTDTQYF

V: TRBV28
size: many
D: .
J: TRBJ2-1
DNA: TGTGCCAGCAGTTTATGGCAGGTTTTGGGTGAGCAGTTCTTC
CDR3: CASSLWQVLGEQFF

V: TRBV19
size: .
D: TRBD1
J: TRBJ1-5
DNA: TGTGCCAGTAGTCTGGGACAGAAAAATCAGCCCCAGCATTTT
CDR3: CASSLGQKNQPQHF

V: TRBV20-1
size: .
D: .
J: TRBJ1-6
DNA: TGCAGTGTTCAGTCTAATGCTTCACCCCTCCACTTT
CDR3: CSVQSNASPLHF

V: TRBV4-2
size: .
D: TRBD1
J: TRBJ1-5
DNA: TGTGCCAGCAGCCCTCGTGGACAGGGTACGCAGCCCCAGCATTTT
CDR3: CASSPRGQGTQPQHF

V: TRBV6-4
size: .
D: .
J: TRBJ2-2
DNA: TGTGCCAGCAGTGAGGACAACACCAAGGAGCTGTTTTTT
CDR3: CASSEDNTKELFF

V: TRBV5-4
size: .
D: .
J: TRBJ2-7
DNA: TGTGCCAGCAGCTTGGCTGGGCTCTACGAGCAGTACTTC
CDR3: CASSLAGLYEQYF

V: TRBV20-1
size: .
D: .
J: TRBJ2-7
DNA: TGCAGTGCTCCTAGCTTTAGTCGGTACGAGCAGTACTTC
CDR3: CSAPSFSRYEQYF

V: TRBV28
size: few
D: .
J: TRBJ2-7
DNA: TGTGCCAGCAGTAGGGGGGGGGTTGTAAGCTACGAGCAGTACTTC
CDR3: CASSRGGVVSYEQYF

V: TRBV12-3/TRBV12-4
size: .
D: .
J: TRBJ2-3
DNA: TGTGCCAGCAGTTTAAGTGGGTTCGGGGATACGCAGTATTTT
CDR3: CASSLSGFGDTQYF

V: TRBV6-1
size: few
D: .
J: TRBJ1-4
DNA: TGTGCCAGCAGGACGACAGGCGTCTATGAAAAACTGTTTTTT
CDR3: CASRTTGVYEKLFF

V: TRBV10-3
size: .
D: .
J: TRBJ1-5
DNA: TGTGCCAGCGGGACCGCATATAGCAATCAGCCCCAGCATTTT
CDR3: CASGTAYSNQPQHF

V: TRBV27
size: once
D: .
J: TRBJ2-7
DNA: TGTGTCAGCAGCACCACAAGGGGGAGGAATATCAATGAGCAGTACTTC
CDR3: CVSSTTRGRNINEQYF

V: TRBV28
size: few
D: TRBD1
J: TRBJ2-1
DNA: TGTGCCAGCAGCCGAAGCTTACGTCGGGACAGCGTCTCCTACAATGAGCAGTTCTTC
CDR3: CASSRSLRRDSVSYNEQFF

V: TRBV20-1
size: .
D: .
J: TRBJ2-7
DNA: TGCAGTGCTAGAGATGACGGCAGGGGCTACGAGCAGTACTTC
CDR3: CSARDDGRGYEQYF

V: TRBV6-1
size: many
D: .
J: TRBJ2-1
DNA: TGTGCCAGCAGGCTCACAGGGAGACCCTACAATGAGCAGTTCTTC
CDR3: CASRLTGRPYNEQFF

V: TRBV28
size: .
D: TRBD1
J: TRBJ2-7
DNA: TGTGCCAGCACCCAGGAGGACAGGGCCTACAAGCAGTACTTC
CDR3: CASTQEDRAYKQYF

V: TRBV28
size: many
D: .
J: TRBJ1-5
DNA: TGTGCCAGCAGTCACAAGGACCGTAGCAATCAGCCCCAGCATTTT
CDR3: CASSHKDRSNQPQHF

V: TRBV20-1
size: few
D: .
J: TRBJ2-7
DNA: TGCAGTGCAACAATGGGGGTGACAGGCTCCTACGAGCAGTACTTC
CDR3: CSATMGVTGSYEQYF

V: TRBV19
size: few
D: TRBD1
J: TRBJ1-1
DNA: TGTGCCACCGACACAGGGACAGTATTCAAGGCTTTCTTT
CDR3: CATDTGTVFKAFF

V: TRBV3-1
size: .
D: .
J: TRBJ1-2
DNA: TGTGCCAGCAGCCAAGATTGGACAGCTAACTATGGCTACACCTTC
CDR3: CASSQDWTANYGYTF

V: TRBV28
size: few
D: TRBD2
J: TRBJ2-3
DNA: TGTGCCAGCAGTTCCGGACTAGCGGGAGGGTACGTCACAGATACGCAGTATTTT
CDR3: CASSSGLAGGYVTDTQYF

V: TRBV28
size: many
D: TRBD1
J: TRBJ1-5
DNA: TGTGCCAGCAGTGACAGGGCGAGCAATCAGCCCCAGCATTTT
CDR3: CASSDRASNQPQHF

V: TRBV28
size: many
D: .
J: TRBJ2-3
DNA: TGTGCCAGCAGTTTTGGTCCAGGACGGGGCGATACGCAGTATTTT
CDR3: CASSFGPGRGDTQYF